The clone carrying this T cell receptor beta chain was found many times. The antigen is undetermined. Time point of the sample: longitudinal time-point 2. Synthesis of cDNA used 5'RACE (with 10-nucleotide random UMIs). Whenever a sequencing run was performed, it yielded over 170 million TCR-beta sequences from 15-18 subjects. TCRdb called the 5' RACE reads again in MiXCR, with one record for every CDR3 protein. The sample holds approximately 31,000 distinct CDR3 sequences; about 13% are singletons and the top ten take about 2.5%. The CDR3 totals 13 residues. V was shortened by 4 bases and J by 4 bases, with 10 bases between the two germline ends. Germline CDR1 reads MNHEY; CDR2 reads SMNVEV (reference sequence). The sample originates from a study of neurological immune-mediated disorders. Study observations and caveats: HTLV-1-associated myelopathy displayed the greatest TCR clonal expansion, and multiple sclerosis exhibited the smallest, lower than that of healthy controls.

The rearrangement joins TRBV27 to TRBJ1-1; D unresolved. The receptor's source is a woman between 40 and 55 years old in good health. What was sequenced was PBMCs. The CDR3 DNA follows: TGTGCCAGCAGTTCTCAAGGGCGCACTGAAGCTTTCTTT. Translation gives CASSSQGRTEAFF.